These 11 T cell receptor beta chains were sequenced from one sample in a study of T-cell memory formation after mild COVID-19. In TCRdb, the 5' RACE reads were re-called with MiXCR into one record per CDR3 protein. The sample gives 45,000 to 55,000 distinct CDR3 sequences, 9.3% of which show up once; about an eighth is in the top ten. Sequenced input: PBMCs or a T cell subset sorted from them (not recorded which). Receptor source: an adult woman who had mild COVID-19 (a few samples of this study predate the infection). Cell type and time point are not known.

Written as DNA, the CDR3 is TGCAGTGCTCGGACTAGCGGGAGAATCGGGGAGCTGTTTTTT. As protein: CSARTSGRIGELFF. The V and J genes are TRBV20-1 and TRBJ2-2, with 13 bases fitting TRBD2. The CDR3 spans 14 residues. From germline, CDR1 is DFQATT and CDR2 SNEGSKA (reference sequence). V gave up 5 bases and J gave up 7 bases; unmatched junction bases: 4.

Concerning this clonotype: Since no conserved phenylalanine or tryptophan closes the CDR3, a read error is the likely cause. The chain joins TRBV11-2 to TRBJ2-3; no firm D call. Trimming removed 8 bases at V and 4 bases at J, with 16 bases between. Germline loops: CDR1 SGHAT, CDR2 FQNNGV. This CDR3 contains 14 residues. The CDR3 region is CASRPPGEADTQYC. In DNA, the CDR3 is TGTGCCAGCCGCCCCCCGGGCGAGGCAGATACGCAGTATTGT.

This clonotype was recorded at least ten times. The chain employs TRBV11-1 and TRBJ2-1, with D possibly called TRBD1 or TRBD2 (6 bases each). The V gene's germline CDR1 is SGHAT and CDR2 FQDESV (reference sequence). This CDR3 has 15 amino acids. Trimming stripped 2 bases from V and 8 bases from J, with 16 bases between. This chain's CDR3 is CASSLRGVRKDEQFF. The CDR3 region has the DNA TGTGCCAGCAGCTTAAGGGGGGTGAGGAAGGATGAGCAGTTCTTC.

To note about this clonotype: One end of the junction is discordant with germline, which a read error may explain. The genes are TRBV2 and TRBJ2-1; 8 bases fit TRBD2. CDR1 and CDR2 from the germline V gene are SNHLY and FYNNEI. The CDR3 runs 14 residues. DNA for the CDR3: TGTGCCAGCAGCGAAGCGCGGGGGGACGCTGAGCAGTTCTTC. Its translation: CASSEARGDAEQFF.

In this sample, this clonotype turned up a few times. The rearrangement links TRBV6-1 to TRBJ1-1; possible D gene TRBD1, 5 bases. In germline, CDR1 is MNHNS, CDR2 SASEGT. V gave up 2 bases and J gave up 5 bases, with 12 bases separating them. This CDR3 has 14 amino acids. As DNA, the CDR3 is TGTGCCAGCAGTGAAATCGAGGGGAGGACTGAAGCTTTCTTT. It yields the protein CASSEIEGRTEAFF.

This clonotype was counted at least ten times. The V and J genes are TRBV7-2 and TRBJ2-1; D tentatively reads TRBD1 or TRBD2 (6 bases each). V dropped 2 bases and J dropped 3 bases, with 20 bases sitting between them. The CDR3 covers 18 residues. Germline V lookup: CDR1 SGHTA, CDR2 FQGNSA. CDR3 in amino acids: CASSLRGRLVFDYNEQFF. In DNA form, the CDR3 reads TGTGCCAGCAGCTTAAGGGGGAGACTAGTTTTTGACTACAATGAGCAGTTCTTC.

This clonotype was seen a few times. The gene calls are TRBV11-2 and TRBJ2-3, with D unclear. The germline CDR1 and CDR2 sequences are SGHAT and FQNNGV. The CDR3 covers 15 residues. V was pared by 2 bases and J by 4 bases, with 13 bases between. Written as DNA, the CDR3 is TGTGCCAGCAGCTTATCGCTGGTGGTTTCAGATACGCAGTATTTT. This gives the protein CASSLSLVVSDTQYF. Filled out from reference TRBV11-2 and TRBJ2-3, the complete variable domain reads EAGVAQSPRYKIIEKRQSVAFWCNPISGHATLYWYQQILGQGPKLLIQFQNNGVVDDSQLPKDRFSAERLKGVDSTLKIQPAKLEDSAVYLCASSLSLVVSDTQYFGPGTRLTVL.

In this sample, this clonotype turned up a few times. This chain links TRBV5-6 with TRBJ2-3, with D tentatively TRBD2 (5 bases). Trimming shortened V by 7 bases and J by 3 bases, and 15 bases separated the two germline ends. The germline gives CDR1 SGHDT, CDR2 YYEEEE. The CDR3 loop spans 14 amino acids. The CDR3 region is CASSGRTGTDTQYF. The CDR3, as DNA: TGTGCCAGCTCGGGCCGGACTGGGACAGATACGCAGTATTTT.

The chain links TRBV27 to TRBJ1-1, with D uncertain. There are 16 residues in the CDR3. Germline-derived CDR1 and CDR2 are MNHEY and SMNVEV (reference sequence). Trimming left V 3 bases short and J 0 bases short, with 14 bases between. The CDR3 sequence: CASSLKGLRMNTEAFF. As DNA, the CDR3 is TGTGCCAGCAGTTTGAAAGGTTTGCGCATGAACACTGAAGCTTTCTTT.

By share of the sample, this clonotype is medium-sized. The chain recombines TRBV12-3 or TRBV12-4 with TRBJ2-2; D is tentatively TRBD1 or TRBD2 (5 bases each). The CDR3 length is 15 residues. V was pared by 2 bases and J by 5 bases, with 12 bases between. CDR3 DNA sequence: TGTGCCAGCAGTTTATGGGGGAGTGGAACCGGGGAGCTGTTTTTT. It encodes CASSLWGSGTGELFF.

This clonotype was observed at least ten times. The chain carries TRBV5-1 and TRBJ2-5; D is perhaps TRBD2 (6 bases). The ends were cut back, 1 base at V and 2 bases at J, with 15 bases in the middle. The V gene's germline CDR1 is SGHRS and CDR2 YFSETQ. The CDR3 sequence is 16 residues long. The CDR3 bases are TGCGCCAGCAGCTTGAATAAGGCGGGATCTCAAGAGACCCAGTACTTC. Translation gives CASSLNKAGSQETQYF.